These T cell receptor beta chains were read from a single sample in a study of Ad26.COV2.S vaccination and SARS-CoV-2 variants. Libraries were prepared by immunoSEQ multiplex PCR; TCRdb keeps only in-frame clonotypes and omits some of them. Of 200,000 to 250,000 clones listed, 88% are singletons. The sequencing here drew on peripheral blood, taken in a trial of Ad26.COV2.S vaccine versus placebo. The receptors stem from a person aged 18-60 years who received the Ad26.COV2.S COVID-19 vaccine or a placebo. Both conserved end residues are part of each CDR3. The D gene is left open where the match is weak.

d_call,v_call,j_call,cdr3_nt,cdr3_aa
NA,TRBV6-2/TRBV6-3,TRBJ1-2,TGTGCCAGCAGTCCGGGGGGCCTACCCCGGGGCTACACCTTC,CASSPGGLPRGYTF
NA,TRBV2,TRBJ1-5,TGTGCCAGCAGTGAGTCTACGGTTAGCAATCAGCCCCAGCATTTT,CASSESTVSNQPQHF
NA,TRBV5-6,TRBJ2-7,TGTGCCAGCAGCTCAGGCTACGAGCAGTACTTC,CASSSGYEQYF
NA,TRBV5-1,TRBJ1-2,TGCGCCAGCAGCTTGCAGGGTTCCAATTTTGGCTACACCTTC,CASSLQGSNFGYTF
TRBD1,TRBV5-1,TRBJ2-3,TGCGCCAGCAGCTTGACCTTTTCCGGGACAGGGTACGATAGAGATACGCAGTATTTT,CASSLTFSGTGYDRDTQYF
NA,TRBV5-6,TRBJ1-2,TGTGCCAGCAGCTCCCTCGGGCCTTATGGCTACACCTTC,CASSSLGPYGYTF
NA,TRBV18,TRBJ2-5,TGTGCCAGCTCACCCCGACAGGCACCAGAGACCCAGTACTTC,CASSPRQAPETQYF
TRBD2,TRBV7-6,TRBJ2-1,TGTGCCAGCAGCTTAGGAGCGGGGGCCCACAATGAGCAGTTCTTC,CASSLGAGAHNEQFF
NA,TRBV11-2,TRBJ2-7,TGTGCCAGCAGCTTAGGACAGGCAAACGAGCAGTACTTC,CASSLGQANEQYF
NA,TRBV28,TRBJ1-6,TGTGCCAGCAGTTTCCTCACCCGGAATTCACCCCTCCACTTT,CASSFLTRNSPLHF
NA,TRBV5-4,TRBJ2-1,TGTGCCAGCAGCTTATGGATAAACTCCTACAATGAGCAGTTCTTC,CASSLWINSYNEQFF
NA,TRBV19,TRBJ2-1,TGTGCCAGTAGTAGAGGCCCCGCTTATGAGCAGTTCTTC,CASSRGPAYEQFF
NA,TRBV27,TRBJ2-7,TGTGCCAGCAGTTTATCGGTGCAAGGGGGCGGGAAGTACTTC,CASSLSVQGGGKYF
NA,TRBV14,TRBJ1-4,TGTGCCAGCAGCCAAGTCCGGGCTACTAATGAAAAACTGTTTTTT,CASSQVRATNEKLFF
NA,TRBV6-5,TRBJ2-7,TGTGCCAGCAGCCTCAGTTCGACAGAATCCTACGAGCAGTACTTC,CASSLSSTESYEQYF
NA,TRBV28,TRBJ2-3,TGTGCCAGCAGTTCTCAGGGACTAGATACGCAGTATTTT,CASSSQGLDTQYF
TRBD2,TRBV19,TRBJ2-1,TGTGCCAGTAGACTGACTAGCGGGGGGGCATCCCATGAGCAGTTCTTC,CASRLTSGGASHEQFF
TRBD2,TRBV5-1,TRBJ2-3,TGCGCCAGCAGCTTAAATAGCGGGAGGACCACAGATACGCAGTATTTT,CASSLNSGRTTDTQYF
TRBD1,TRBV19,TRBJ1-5,TGTGCCAGTAGGGCCGACAGGGAGAATCAGCCCCAGCATTTT,CASRADRENQPQHF
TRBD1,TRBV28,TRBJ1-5,TGTGCCAGCAGAAGGACAGGGGCGGGGGGTCAGCCCCAGCATTTT,CASRRTGAGGQPQHF
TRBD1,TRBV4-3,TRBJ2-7,TGCGCCAGCAGCCTGAGGGTAGGGACAGGGGGCCACGAGCAGTACTTC,CASSLRVGTGGHEQYF
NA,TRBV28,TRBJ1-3,TGTGCCAGCAGGGATGAGGGAGCTGGAAACACCATATATTTT,CASRDEGAGNTIYF
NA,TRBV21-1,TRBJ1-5,TGTGCCAGCAGCAGAGACCCCGGGTACAATAGCAATCAGCCCCAGCATTTT,CASSRDPGYNSNQPQHF
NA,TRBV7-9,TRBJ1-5,TGTGCCAGCAGCTTTGTCTCGGGGACGGATAGCAATCAGCCCCAGCATTTT,CASSFVSGTDSNQPQHF
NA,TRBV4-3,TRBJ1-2,TGCGCCAGCAGCCAAGAATGGTCGTCCTATGGCTACACCTTC,CASSQEWSSYGYTF